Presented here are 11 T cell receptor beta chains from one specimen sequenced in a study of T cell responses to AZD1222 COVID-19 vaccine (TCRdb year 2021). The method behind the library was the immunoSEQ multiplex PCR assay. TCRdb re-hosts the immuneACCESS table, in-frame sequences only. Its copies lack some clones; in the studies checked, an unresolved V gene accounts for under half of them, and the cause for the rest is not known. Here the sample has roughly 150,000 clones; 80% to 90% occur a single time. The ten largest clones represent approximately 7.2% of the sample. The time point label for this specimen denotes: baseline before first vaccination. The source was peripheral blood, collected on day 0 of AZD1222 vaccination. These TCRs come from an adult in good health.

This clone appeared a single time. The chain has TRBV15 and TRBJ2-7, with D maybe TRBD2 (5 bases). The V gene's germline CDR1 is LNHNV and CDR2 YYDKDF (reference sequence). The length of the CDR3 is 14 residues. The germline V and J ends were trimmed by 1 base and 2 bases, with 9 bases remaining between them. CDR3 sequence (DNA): TGTGCCACCAGCAGAGCGGGGAATCCCTACGAGCAGTACTTC. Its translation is CATSRAGNPYEQYF.

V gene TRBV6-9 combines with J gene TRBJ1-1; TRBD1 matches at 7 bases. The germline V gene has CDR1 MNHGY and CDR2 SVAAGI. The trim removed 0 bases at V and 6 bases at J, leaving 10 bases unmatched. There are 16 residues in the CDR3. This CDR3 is CASSYSSTGTEPEAFF. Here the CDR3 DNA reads TGTGCCAGCAGTTATTCCTCGACAGGGACTGAACCTGAAGCTTTCTTT.

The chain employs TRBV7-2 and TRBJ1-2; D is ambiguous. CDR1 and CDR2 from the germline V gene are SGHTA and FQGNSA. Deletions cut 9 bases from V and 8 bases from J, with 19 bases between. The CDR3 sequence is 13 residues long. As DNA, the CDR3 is TGTGCCAGTGCGCGGGCGAAAGGTGACGGCTACACCTTC. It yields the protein CASARAKGDGYTF.

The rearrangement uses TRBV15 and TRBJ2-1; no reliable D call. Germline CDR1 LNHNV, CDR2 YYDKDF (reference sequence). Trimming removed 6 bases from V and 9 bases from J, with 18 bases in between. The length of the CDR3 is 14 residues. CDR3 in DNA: TGTGCCACCAGACGGCAAAACCCCTATCCTGAGCAGTTCTTC. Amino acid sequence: CATRRQNPYPEQFF. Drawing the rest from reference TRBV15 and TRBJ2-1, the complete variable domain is DAMVIQNPRYQVTQFGKPVTLSCSQTLNHNVMYWYQQKSSQAPKLLFHYYDKDFNNEADTPDNFQSRRPNTSFCFLDIRSPGLGDTAMYLCATRRQNPYPEQFFGPGTRLTVL.

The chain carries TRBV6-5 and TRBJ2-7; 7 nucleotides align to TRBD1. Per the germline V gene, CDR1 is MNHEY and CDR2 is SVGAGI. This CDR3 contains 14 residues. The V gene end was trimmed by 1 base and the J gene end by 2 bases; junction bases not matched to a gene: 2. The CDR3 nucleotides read TGTGCCAGCAGTTACTGGACAGGCCCCTACGAGCAGTACTTC. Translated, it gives CASSYWTGPYEQYF.

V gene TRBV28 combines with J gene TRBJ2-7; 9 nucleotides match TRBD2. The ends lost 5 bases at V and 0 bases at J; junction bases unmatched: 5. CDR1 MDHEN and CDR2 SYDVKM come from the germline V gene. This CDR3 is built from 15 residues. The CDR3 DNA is TGTGCCAGCAGTCCGGTTAGCGGGGGCTCCTACGAGCAGTACTTC. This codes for CASSPVSGGSYEQYF.

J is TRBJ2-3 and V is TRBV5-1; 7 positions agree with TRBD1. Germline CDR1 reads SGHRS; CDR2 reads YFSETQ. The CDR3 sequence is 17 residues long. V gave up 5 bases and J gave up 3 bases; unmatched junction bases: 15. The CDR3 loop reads CASSPPGRDRETDTQYF. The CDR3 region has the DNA TGCGCCAGCAGTCCACCCGGTCGGGACAGAGAGACAGATACGCAGTATTTT.

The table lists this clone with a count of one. The CDR3: CASKGADHGETQYF. The CDR3 DNA is TGTGCCAGTAAGGGGGCGGATCACGGGGAGACCCAGTACTTC. This chain uses TRBV19 with TRBJ2-5; TRBD1 matches 7 bases. The CDR3 has 14 amino acids. V was pared by 7 bases and J by 5 bases, with 10 bases of the junction left unmatched. From germline, CDR1 is LNHDA and CDR2 SQIVND (reference sequence).

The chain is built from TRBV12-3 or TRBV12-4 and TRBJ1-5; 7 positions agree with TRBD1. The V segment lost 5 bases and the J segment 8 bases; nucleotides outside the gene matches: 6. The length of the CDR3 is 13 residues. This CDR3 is CASSRTGLEPQHF. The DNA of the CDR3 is TGTGCCAGCAGTCGGACAGGTCTTGAGCCCCAGCATTTT.

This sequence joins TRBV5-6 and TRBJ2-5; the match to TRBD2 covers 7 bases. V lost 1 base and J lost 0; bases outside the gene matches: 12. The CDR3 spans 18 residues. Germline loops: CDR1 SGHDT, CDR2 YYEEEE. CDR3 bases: TGTGCCAGCAGCTTGACTGGCCCTAGCGGACTGTACCAAGAGACCCAGTACTTC. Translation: CASSLTGPSGLYQETQYF.

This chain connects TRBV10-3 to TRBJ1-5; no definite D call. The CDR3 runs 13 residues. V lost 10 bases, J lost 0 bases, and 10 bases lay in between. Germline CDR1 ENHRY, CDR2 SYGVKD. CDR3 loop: CARWRVSNQPQHF. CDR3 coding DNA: TGTGCCAGGTGGCGGGTTAGCAATCAGCCCCAGCATTTT.